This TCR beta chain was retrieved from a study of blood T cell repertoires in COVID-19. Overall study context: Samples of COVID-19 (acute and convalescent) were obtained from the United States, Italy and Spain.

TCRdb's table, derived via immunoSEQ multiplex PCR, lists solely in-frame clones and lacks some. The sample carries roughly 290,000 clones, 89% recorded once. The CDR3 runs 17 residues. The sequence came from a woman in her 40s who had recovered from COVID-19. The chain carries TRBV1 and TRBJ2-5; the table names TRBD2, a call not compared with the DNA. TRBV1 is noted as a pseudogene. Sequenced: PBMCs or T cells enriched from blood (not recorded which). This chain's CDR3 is CTSSQDKNSGSPTTQYF. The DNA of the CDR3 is TGCACCAGCAGCCAAGATAAGAATAGCGGGAGCCCCACGACCCAGTACTTC.